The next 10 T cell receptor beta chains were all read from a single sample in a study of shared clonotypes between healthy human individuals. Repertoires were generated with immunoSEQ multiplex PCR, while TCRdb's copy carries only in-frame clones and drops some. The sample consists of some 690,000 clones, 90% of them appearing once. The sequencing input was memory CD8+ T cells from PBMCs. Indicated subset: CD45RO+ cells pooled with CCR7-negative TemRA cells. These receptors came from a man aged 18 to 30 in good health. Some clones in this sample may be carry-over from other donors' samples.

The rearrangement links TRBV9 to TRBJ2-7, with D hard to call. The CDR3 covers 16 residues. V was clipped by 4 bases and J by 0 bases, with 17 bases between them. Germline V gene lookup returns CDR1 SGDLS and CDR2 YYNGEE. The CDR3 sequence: CASSPHSRLSSYEQYF. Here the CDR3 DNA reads TGTGCCAGCAGCCCCCATTCCCGTTTAAGCTCCTACGAGCAGTACTTC.

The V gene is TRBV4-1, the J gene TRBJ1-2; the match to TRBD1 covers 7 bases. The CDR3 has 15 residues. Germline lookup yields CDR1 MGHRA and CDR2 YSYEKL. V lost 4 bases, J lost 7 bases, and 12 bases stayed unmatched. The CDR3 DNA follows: TGCGCCAGCAGCCCGGGGACAGAACGACGGAGTGGCTACACCTTC. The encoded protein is CASSPGTERRSGYTF.

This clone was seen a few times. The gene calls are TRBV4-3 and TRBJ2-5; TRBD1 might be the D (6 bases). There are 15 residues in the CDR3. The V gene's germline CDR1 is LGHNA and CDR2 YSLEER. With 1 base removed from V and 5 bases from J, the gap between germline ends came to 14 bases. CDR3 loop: CASSQVAGQGETQYF. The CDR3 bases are TGCGCCAGCAGCCAAGTTGCAGGGCAGGGGGAGACCCAGTACTTC.

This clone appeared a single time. DNA for the CDR3: TGTGCCAGCAGTGAGGCGGACCTTAGCAATCAGCCCCAGCATTTT. Translating it yields CASSEADLSNQPQHF. The chain joins TRBV2 to TRBJ1-5; unclear D gene. The CDR3 loop spans 15 amino acids. Trimming left V 3 bases short and J 0 bases short, with 9 bases between. Germline V gene lookup returns CDR1 SNHLY and CDR2 FYNNEI.

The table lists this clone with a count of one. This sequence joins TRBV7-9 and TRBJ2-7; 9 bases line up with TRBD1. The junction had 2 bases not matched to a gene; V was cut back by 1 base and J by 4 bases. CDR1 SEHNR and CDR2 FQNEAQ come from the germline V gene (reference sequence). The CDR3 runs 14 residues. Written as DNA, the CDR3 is TGTGCCAGCAGCTTAGGACAGGGGGGGTACGAGCAGTACTTC. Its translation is CASSLGQGGYEQYF.

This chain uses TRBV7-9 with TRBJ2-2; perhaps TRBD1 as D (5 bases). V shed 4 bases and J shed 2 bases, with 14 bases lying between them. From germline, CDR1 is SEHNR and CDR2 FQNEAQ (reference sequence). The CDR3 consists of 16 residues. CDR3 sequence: CASSSLPTDNTGELFF. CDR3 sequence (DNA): TGTGCCAGCAGCTCCCTGCCGACAGATAACACCGGGGAGCTGTTTTTT.

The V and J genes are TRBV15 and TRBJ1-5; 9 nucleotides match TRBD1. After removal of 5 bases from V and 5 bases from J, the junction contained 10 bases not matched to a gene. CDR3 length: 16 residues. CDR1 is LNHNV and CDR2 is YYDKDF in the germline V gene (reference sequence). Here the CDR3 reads CATSQKKTGGHQPQHF. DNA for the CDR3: TGTGCCACCAGCCAAAAAAAGACAGGGGGGCATCAGCCCCAGCATTTT.

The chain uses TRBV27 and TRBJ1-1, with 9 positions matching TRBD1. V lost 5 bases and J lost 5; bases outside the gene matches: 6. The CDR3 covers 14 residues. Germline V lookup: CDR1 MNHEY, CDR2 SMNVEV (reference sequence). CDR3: CASSADRGMTEAFF. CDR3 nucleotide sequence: TGTGCCAGCAGTGCCGACAGGGGGATGACTGAAGCTTTCTTT.

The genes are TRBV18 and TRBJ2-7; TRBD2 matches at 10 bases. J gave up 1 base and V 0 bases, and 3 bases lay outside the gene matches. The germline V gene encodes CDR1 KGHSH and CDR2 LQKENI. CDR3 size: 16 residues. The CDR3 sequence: CASSPPGGLASYEQYF. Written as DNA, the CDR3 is TGTGCCAGCTCACCACCGGGGGGACTAGCGTCCTACGAGCAGTACTTC.

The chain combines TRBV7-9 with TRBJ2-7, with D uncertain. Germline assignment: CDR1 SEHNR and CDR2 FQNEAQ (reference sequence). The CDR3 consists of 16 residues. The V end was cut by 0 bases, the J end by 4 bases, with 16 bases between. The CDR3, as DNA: TGTGCCAGCAGCTTAGCGCCGGCAGATATTGCTTACGAGCAGTACTTC. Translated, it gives CASSLAPADIAYEQYF. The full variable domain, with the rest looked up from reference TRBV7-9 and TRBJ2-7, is DTGVSQNPRHKITKRGQNVTFRCDPISEHNRLYWYRQTLGQGPEFLTYFQNEAQLEKSRLLSDRFSAERPKGSFSTLEIQRTEQGDSAMYLCASSLAPADIAYEQYFGPGTRLTVT.